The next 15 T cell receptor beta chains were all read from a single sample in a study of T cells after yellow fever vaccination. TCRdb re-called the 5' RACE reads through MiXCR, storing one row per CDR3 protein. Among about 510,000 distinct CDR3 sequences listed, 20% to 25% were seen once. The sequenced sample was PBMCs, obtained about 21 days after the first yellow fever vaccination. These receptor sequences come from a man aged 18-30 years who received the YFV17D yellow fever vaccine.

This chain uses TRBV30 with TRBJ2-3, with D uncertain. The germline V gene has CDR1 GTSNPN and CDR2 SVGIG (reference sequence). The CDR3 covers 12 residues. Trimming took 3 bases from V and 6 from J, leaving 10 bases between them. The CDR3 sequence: CAWSSQGDTQYF. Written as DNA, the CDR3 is TGTGCCTGGAGCTCCCAAGGGGATACGCAGTATTTT.

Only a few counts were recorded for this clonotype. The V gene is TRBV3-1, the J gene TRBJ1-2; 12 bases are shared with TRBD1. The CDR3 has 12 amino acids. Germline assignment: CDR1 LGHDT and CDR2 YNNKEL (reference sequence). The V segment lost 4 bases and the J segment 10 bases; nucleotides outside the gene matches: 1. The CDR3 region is CASSPGQGAYTF. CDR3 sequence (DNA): TGTGCCAGCAGCCCGGGACAGGGGGCCTACACCTTC.

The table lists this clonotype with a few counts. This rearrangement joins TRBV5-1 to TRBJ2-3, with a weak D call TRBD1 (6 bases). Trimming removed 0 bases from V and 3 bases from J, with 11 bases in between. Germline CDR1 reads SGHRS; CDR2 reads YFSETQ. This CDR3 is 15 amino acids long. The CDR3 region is CASSLGTAKTDTQYF. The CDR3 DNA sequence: TGCGCCAGCAGCTTGGGGACAGCTAAAACAGATACGCAGTATTTT.

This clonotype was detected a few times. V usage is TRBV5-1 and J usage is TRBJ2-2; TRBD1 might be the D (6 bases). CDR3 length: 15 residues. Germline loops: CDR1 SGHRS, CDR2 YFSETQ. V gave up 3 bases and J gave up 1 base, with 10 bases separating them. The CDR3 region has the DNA TGCGCCAGCAGCTCGACAGGTCAGAACACCGGGGAGCTGTTTTTT. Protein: CASSSTGQNTGELFF.

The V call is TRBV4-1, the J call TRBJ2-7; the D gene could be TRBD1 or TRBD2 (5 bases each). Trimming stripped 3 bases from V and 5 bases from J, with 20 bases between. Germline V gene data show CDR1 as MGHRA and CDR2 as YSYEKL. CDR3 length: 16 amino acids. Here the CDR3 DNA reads TGCGCCAGCAGCCAGCCGACAGTCCGCCGGGGAAACGAGCAGTACTTC. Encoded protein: CASSQPTVRRGNEQYF.

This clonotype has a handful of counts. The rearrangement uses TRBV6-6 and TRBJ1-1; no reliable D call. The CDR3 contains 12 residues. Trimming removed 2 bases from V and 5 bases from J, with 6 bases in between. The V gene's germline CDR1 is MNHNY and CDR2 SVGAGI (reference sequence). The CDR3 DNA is TGTGCCAGCAGTTACGGGTGGACTGAAGCTTTCTTT. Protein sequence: CASSYGWTEAFF.

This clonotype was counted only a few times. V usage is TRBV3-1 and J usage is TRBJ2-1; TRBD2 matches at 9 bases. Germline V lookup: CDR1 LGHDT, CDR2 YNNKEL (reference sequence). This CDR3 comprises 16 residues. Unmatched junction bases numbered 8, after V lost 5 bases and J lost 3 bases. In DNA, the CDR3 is TGTGCCAGCAGCATTCAAAGCGGGGGGCTCTACAATGAGCAGTTCTTC. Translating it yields CASSIQSGGLYNEQFF.

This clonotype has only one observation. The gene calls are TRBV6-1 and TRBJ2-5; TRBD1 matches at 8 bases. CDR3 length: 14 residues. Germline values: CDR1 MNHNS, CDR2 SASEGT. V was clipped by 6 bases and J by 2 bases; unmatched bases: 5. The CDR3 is CASRDTGGQETQYF. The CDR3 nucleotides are TGTGCCAGCAGAGACACAGGGGGTCAAGAGACCCAGTACTTC.

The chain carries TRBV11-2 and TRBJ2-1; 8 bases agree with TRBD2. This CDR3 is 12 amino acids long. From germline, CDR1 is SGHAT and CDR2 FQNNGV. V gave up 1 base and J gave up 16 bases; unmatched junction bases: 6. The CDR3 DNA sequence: TGTGCCAGCAGCTTAGCGGCGGGGGGTCTTTTCTTC. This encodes CASSLAAGGLFF.

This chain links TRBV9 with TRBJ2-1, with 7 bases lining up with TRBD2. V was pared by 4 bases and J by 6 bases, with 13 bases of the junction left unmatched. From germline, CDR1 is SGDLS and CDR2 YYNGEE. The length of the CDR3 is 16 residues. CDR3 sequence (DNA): TGTGCCAGCAGCCCTGTAGCGGGTGACGTCGTCAATGAGCAGTTCTTC. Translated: CASSPVAGDVVNEQFF.

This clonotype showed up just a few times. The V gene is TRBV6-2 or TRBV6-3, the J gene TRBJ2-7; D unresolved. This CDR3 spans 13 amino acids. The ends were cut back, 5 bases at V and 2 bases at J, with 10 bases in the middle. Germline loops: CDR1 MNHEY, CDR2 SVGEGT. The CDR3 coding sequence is TGTGCCAGCAGTACGGCCCTAACCTACGAGCAGTACTTC. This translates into CASSTALTYEQYF.

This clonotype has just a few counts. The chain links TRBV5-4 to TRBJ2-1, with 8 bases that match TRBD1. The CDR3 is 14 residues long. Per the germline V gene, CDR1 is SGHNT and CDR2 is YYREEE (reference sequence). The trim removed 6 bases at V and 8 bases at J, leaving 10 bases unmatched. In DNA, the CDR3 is TGTGCCAGCACTCGGACAGGGTTAAGATATGAGCAGTTCTTC. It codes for CASTRTGLRYEQFF.

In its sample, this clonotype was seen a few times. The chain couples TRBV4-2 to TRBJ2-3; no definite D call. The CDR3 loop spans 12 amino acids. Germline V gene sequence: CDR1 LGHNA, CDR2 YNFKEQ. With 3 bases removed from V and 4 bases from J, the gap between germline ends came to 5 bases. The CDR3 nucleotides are TGTGCCAGCAGCCAGGGTCCAGATACGCAGTATTTT. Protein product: CASSQGPDTQYF.

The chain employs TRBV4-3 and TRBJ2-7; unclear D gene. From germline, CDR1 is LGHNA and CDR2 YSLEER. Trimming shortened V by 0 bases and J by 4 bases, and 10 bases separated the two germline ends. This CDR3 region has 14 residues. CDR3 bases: TGCGCCAGCAGCCAAGAAGTGGGGTCATACGAGCAGTACGTC. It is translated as CASSQEVGSYEQYV.

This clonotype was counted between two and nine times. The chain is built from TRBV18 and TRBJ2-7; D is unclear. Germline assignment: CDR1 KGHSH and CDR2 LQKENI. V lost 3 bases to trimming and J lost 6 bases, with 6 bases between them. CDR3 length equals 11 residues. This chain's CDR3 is CASSPGREQYF. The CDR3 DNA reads TGTGCCAGCTCACCTGGGCGCGAGCAGTACTTC.